At least ten counts were recorded for the clone carrying this TCR beta chain. The entry originates in a study of T cells after yellow fever vaccination. Study as a whole: Preparation used SMART-Seq v4 Ultra Low Input for the low-cell-number fractions.

MiXCR, run by TCRdb on the 5' RACE reads, gives a single entry per CDR3 protein. The top ten clones hold roughly 2.8% of a sample with about 120,000 distinct CDR3 sequences, around 6.7% of them seen once. This CDR3 spans 13 amino acids. Germline CDR1 is SGHRS and CDR2 is YFSETQ. Trimming took off 4 bases at V and 2 bases at J, with 8 bases between the two ends. The input for sequencing was CD4+ T cells sorted from PBMCs, taken roughly seven weeks after the first yellow fever vaccination. The chain carries TRBV5-1 and TRBJ2-3, with D hard to call. This TCR came from a man younger than 35 who received the YFV17D yellow fever vaccine. CDR3 residues: CASSKVDTDTQYF. CDR3 DNA: TGCGCCAGCAGCAAAGTGGACACAGATACGCAGTATTTT.